The source of this T cell receptor beta chain is a study of tumor and adjacent non-tumor tissue in lung cancer. Study-level information: Stage I to III disease affected some 11 men and 4 or 5 women aged about 30 to 85.

The template was RNA from unsorted bulk tissue. This non-tumor lung sample came from over 3 cm beyond the tumor edge. Between August and November 2014, newly diagnosed, chemotherapy-naive lung cancer patients underwent thoracic surgery in China. TCRbeta libraries were built with three rounds of nested PCR, modified from ARM-PCR. TCRdb ran MiXCR on the multiplex PCR reads and lists one entry per CDR3 protein. The table includes around 60,000 distinct CDR3 sequences, about 56% detected once. The source of this sequence is a man in his 70s with non-small cell lung cancer. Sequenced input: distant non-tumor lung tissue.

The CDR3 nucleotides are TGCAGTGCTAGAGGTGACGGGGGCCTTCTAGGGGGCTACACCTTC. Translating it yields CSARGDGGLLGGYTF. The chain recombines TRBV20-1 with TRBJ1-2, with D possibly matching TRBD1 (6 bases). The germline V gene has CDR1 DFQATT and CDR2 SNEGSKA (reference sequence). V lost 1 base and J lost 8, with 20 bases in between. The CDR3 sequence is 15 residues long.